The 20 T cell receptor beta chains below were found in one sample sequenced in a study of shared clonotypes between healthy human individuals. Generated by immunoSEQ multiplex PCR, the TCRdb table keeps only in-frame clones and is missing some. This table holds some 630,000 clones, 95% to 97% found once. Terminally differentiated effector memory CD45RA+ cells were excluded by CCR7 positive selection of CD45RO-negative cells. Material: naive CD8+ T cells sorted from blood. The receptors originated from a woman aged 25 to 45 in good health.

This clone has just one count. V gene TRBV4-1 combines with J gene TRBJ2-7; unclear D gene. The CDR3 consists of 14 residues. The germline V and J ends were trimmed by 4 bases and 0 bases, with 10 bases remaining between them. The germline V gene encodes CDR1 MGHRA and CDR2 YSYEKL. CDR3 residues: CASSLRSNSYEQYF. The CDR3 DNA sequence: TGCGCCAGCAGCCTTCGGTCGAACTCCTACGAGCAGTACTTC.

The chain joins TRBV28 to TRBJ2-1; D is unresolved. CDR3 length equals 14 residues. Trimming left V 5 bases short and J 4 bases short, with 12 bases between. The germline V gene encodes CDR1 MDHEN and CDR2 SYDVKM. The CDR3 spells CASSAAPTYNEQFF. The CDR3 coding sequence is TGTGCCAGCAGTGCCGCTCCTACGTACAATGAGCAGTTCTTC.

The chain is built from TRBV9 and TRBJ2-5; weak D call: TRBD2 (6 bases). The CDR3 is 17 amino acids. Deletions cut 2 bases from V and 2 bases from J, with 19 bases between. Germline assignment: CDR1 SGDLS and CDR2 YYNGEE. The CDR3 protein is CASSVGVGRGGQETQYF. The CDR3 DNA reads as TGTGCCAGCAGCGTCGGAGTTGGGCGGGGCGGACAAGAGACCCAGTACTTC.

V gene TRBV7-9 combines with J gene TRBJ2-5; 8 nucleotides match TRBD2. From germline, CDR1 is SEHNR and CDR2 FQNEAQ (reference sequence). V shed 1 base, J shed 2 bases, and the junction held 6 bases outside the gene matches. CDR3 length: 16 residues. The CDR3 spells CASSLGAGDGQETQYF. Written as DNA, the CDR3 is TGTGCCAGCAGCTTAGGAGCGGGAGACGGACAAGAGACCCAGTACTTC.

This chain connects TRBV5-1 to TRBJ2-5; 8 bases agree with TRBD1. Germline V gene sequence: CDR1 SGHRS, CDR2 YFSETQ. The CDR3 has 17 amino acids. Losses at the gene ends were 0 bases for V and 4 bases for J; bases not matched to a gene: 11. CDR3 sequence: CASSLEEAGGVGETQYF. In nucleotides, the CDR3 is TGCGCCAGCAGCTTGGAAGAGGCAGGGGGCGTAGGAGAGACCCAGTACTTC.

As DNA, the CDR3 is TGTGCCAGCAATCAACCAAAGGGATACGACGACCCGTACCAAGAGACCCAGTACTTC. It specifies CASNQPKGYDDPYQETQYF. V gene TRBV7-9 combines with J gene TRBJ2-5; D gene ambiguous. The ends were cut back, 7 bases at V and 0 bases at J, with 27 bases in the middle. CDR1 and CDR2 (germline): SEHNR, FQNEAQ (reference sequence). The CDR3 is made up of 19 amino acids.

The rearrangement uses TRBV19 and TRBJ2-7; D is possibly TRBD1 (6 bases). This CDR3 has 17 residues. The V gene lost 6 bases and the J gene lost 2 bases, with 23 bases spanning the gap. Germline CDR1 reads LNHDA; CDR2 reads SQIVND (reference sequence). CDR3 sequence reads: CASSFTLRGQVAYEQYF. CDR3 coding DNA: TGTGCCAGTAGCTTCACTCTTAGGGGACAAGTGGCCTACGAGCAGTACTTC.

This chain connects TRBV27 to TRBJ2-7; TRBD2 matches 7 bases. The CDR3 totals 17 residues. CDR1 MNHEY and CDR2 SMNVEV come from the germline V gene (reference sequence). With 1 base clipped from V and 2 bases from J, the junction kept 11 bases outside the gene matches. CDR3 amino acids: CASSLFRNQRGAYEQYF. CDR3 DNA sequence: TGTGCCAGCAGTTTATTCCGAAACCAGCGGGGAGCCTACGAGCAGTACTTC.

On this clone itself: This sample includes further DNA sequences coding for the same CDR3. The chain is built from TRBV6-5 and TRBJ2-7; D possibly corresponds to TRBD1 (7 bases). This CDR3 is 14 amino acids long. V was trimmed by 2 bases and J by 3 bases, leaving 11 bases between them. Germline assignment: CDR1 MNHEY and CDR2 SVGAGI. Here the CDR3 DNA reads TGTGCCAGCAGTTACGGGCAGGGGGGCTACGAGCAGTACTTC. Translating it yields CASSYGQGGYEQYF.

The chain carries TRBV19 and TRBJ2-7; possible D gene TRBD2, 6 bases. This CDR3 region has 14 residues. CDR1 LNHDA and CDR2 SQIVND come from the germline V gene (reference sequence). V gave up 3 bases and J gave up 1 base, with 10 bases separating them. For the CDR3, the DNA is TGTGCCAGTAGTATGCCGGGACTTTCCTACGAGCAGTACTTC. Amino acids: CASSMPGLSYEQYF.

V usage is TRBV27 and J usage is TRBJ2-3; D is perhaps TRBD1 (6 bases). CDR3 length: 14 amino acids. Looked up from germline, CDR1 is MNHEY and CDR2 is SMNVEV (reference sequence). V was cut by 4 bases and J by 3 bases, with 11 bases left in between. The CDR3 DNA reads TGTGCCAGCAGTTCTCCAGGGGAGACAGATACGCAGTATTTT. The encoded protein is CASSSPGETDTQYF.

J is TRBJ2-3 and V is TRBV10-1; the D call may be TRBD1 or TRBD2 (5 bases each). Deletions cut 4 bases from V and 0 bases from J, with 11 bases between. Germline V gene data show CDR1 as WNHNN and CDR2 as SYGVQD (reference sequence). CDR3 length: 15 amino acids. The CDR3 region is CASSAGTVSTDTQYF. CDR3 nucleotide sequence: TGCGCCAGCAGTGCCGGGACGGTTAGCACAGATACGCAGTATTTT.

The rearrangement joins TRBV27 to TRBJ1-1, with 7 positions matching TRBD1. The CDR3 totals 14 residues. CDR1 MNHEY and CDR2 SMNVEV come from the germline V gene (reference sequence). Trimming removed 5 bases from V and 4 bases from J; junction bases left unmatched: 7. DNA for the CDR3: TGTGCCAGCAGTCTCACAGGGGCCGTCACTGAAGCTTTCTTT. Amino acids: CASSLTGAVTEAFF.

The V gene is TRBV6-6, the J gene TRBJ2-1; 7 positions agree with TRBD1. V lost 5 bases to trimming and J lost 1 base; unmatched junction nucleotides: 8. Per the germline V gene, CDR1 is MNHNY and CDR2 is SVGAGI (reference sequence). The CDR3 has 16 residues. CDR3 amino acids: CASSGTDWGSYNEQFF. The CDR3 coding sequence is TGTGCCAGCAGTGGGACAGATTGGGGGTCCTACAATGAGCAGTTCTTC.

In its sample, this clone was seen a few times. The chain employs TRBV7-8 and TRBJ1-2; a possible D gene is TRBD1 (5 bases). Trimming cost V 5 bases and J 7 bases, with 17 bases left between them. Looked up from germline, CDR1 is SGHVS and CDR2 is FQNEAQ. The CDR3 spans 14 residues. The CDR3 protein is CASSTLRGNGGYTF. The CDR3 region has the DNA TGTGCCAGCAGCACCCTGAGGGGAAATGGTGGCTACACCTTC.

V gene TRBV19 combines with J gene TRBJ2-7; the D gene is possibly TRBD2 (5 bases). V shed 3 bases and J shed 5 bases, with 14 bases lying between them. The germline CDR1 and CDR2 sequences are LNHDA and SQIVND (reference sequence). The CDR3 contains 14 residues. The CDR3 DNA sequence: TGTGCCAGTAGTATTGTTATCGGAGGCAACGAGCAGTACTTC. This codes for CASSIVIGGNEQYF.

The gene calls are TRBV6-1 and TRBJ2-5; TRBD1 might be the D (5 bases). CDR3 length: 12 amino acids. CDR1 and CDR2 from the germline V gene are MNHNS and SASEGT. Trimming pared 8 bases from V and 4 bases from J, leaving 11 bases between. The CDR3 bases are TGTGCCAGCGAGGACATTGGAGAGACCCAGTACTTC. Encoded protein: CASEDIGETQYF.

The V and J genes are TRBV9 and TRBJ2-1; D is uncertain. In germline, CDR1 is SGDLS, CDR2 YYNGEE. V was cut by 0 bases and J by 3 bases, with 10 bases left in between. This CDR3 contains 15 residues. The CDR3 protein is CASSVEAERYNEQFF. CDR3 in DNA: TGTGCCAGCAGCGTAGAGGCGGAACGCTACAATGAGCAGTTCTTC.

The J gene is TRBJ2-7, the V gene TRBV7-9; no definite D call. Per the germline V gene, CDR1 is SEHNR and CDR2 is FQNEAQ (reference sequence). The ends were cut back, 5 bases at V and 3 bases at J, with 8 bases in the middle. CDR3 size: 12 residues. The CDR3: CASSPASYEQYF. CDR3 coding DNA: TGTGCCAGCAGCCCCGCGAGCTACGAGCAGTACTTC. The full variable domain, its missing parts supplied by reference TRBV7-9 and TRBJ2-7, is DTGVSQNPRHKITKRGQNVTFRCDPISEHNRLYWYRQTLGQGPEFLTYFQNEAQLEKSRLLSDRFSAERPKGSFSTLEIQRTEQGDSAMYLCASSPASYEQYFGPGTRLTVT.

This sequence joins TRBV5-8 and TRBJ1-1, with 10 nucleotides matching TRBD1. The trim removed 4 bases at V and 0 bases at J, leaving 12 bases unmatched. The CDR3 has 18 residues. CDR1 and CDR2 from the germline V gene are SGHTS and YDEGEE. CDR3 region: CASSRTVRDRGMNTEAFF. The DNA for the CDR3 is TGTGCCAGCAGCCGGACGGTACGGGACAGGGGCATGAACACTGAAGCTTTCTTT.